What follows are 2 T cell receptor beta chains derived from one specimen sequenced in a study of blood T cell repertoires in COVID-19. Method: immunoSEQ multiplex PCR; TCRdb's copy keeps in-frame clones and lacks some. The sample includes approximately 260,000 clones, 85% to 90% of them seen just once. The sample was peripheral blood. Every receptor here comes from a woman aged 40 to 55 who had recovered from COVID-19.

For the CDR3, the DNA is TGTGCCAGCAGCTTAGGAGGTATGCTAGCGGGAGAAGATACGCAGTATTTT. Amino acid sequence: CASSLGGMLAGEDTQYF. The chain uses TRBV7-2 and TRBJ2-3; the match to TRBD2 covers 10 bases. This CDR3 spans 17 amino acids. Germline V lookup: CDR1 SGHTA, CDR2 FQGNSA. V dropped 1 base and J dropped 5; count of bases not matched to a gene: 9. The complete variable domain, with remaining parts taken from reference TRBV7-2 and TRBJ2-3, reads GAGVSQSPSNKVTEKGKDVELRCDPISGHTALYWYRQSLGQGLEFLIYFQGNSAPDKSGLPSDRFSAERTGGSVSTLTIQRTQQEDSAVYLCASSLGGMLAGEDTQYFGPGTRLTVL.

This sequence joins TRBV11-3 and TRBJ2-1, with TRBD2 identical over 8 bases. This CDR3 has 15 amino acids. V was pared by 2 bases and J by 8 bases, with 8 bases of the junction left unmatched. Looked up from germline, CDR1 is SGHNT and CDR2 is YENEEA. The CDR3 bases are TGTGCCAGCAGCTTACCGGGACTAGGGAAAGATGAGCAGTTCTTC. Translation: CASSLPGLGKDEQFF.